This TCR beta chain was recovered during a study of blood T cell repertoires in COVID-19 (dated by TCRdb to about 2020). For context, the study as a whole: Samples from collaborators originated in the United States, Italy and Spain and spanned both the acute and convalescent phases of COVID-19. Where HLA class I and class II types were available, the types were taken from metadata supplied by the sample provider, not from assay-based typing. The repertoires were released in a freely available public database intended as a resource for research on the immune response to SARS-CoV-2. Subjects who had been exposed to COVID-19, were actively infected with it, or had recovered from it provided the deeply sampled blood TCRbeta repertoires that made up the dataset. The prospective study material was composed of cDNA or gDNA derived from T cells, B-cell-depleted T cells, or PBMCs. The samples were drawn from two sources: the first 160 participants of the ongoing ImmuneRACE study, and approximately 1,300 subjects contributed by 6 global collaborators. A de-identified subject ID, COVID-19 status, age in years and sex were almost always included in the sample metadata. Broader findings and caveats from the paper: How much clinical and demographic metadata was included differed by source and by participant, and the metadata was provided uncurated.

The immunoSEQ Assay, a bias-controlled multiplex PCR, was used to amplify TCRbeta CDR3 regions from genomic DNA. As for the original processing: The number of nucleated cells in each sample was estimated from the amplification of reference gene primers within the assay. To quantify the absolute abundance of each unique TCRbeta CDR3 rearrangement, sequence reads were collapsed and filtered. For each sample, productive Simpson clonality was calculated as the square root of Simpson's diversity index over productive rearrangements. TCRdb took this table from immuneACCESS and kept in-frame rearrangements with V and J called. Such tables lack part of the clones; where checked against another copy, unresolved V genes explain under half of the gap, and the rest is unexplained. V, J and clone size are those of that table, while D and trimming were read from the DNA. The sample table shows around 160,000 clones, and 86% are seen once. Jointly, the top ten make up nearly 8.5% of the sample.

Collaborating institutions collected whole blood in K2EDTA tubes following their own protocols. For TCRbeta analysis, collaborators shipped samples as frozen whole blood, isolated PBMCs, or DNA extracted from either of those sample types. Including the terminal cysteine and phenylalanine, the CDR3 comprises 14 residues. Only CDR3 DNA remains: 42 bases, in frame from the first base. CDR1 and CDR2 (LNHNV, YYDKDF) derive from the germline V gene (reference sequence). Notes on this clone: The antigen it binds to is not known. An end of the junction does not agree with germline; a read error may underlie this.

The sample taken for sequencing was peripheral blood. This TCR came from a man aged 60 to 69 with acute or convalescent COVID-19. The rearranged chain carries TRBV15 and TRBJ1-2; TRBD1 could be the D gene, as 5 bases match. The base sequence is TGTGCCACCAGCAGAGGGCGAAGGGGTGACGGTTTCGCCTTC. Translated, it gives CATSRGRRGDGFAF.